This TCR beta chain appears in the sequencing data of a study of blood T cell repertoires in COVID-19 (TCRdb year 2020). Some background on the complete study: The collaborator samples originated in the United States, Italy and Spain and spanned the acute and convalescent phases of COVID-19. The repertoires were made available in a free public database intended to serve as a resource for research on the immune response to SARS-CoV-2. The dataset comprised deeply sampled blood TCRbeta repertoires from subjects exposed to, actively infected with, or recovered from COVID-19. Nearly every sample came with metadata listing a de-identified subject ID, COVID-19 status, age in years and sex. Samples were obtained from the ongoing ImmuneRACE study (first 160 participants) and from over 1,000 subjects provided by 6 global collaborators. Where HLA class I and class II types were available, the types were taken from metadata supplied by the sample provider, not from assay-based typing. The material from the prospective study consisted of cDNA or gDNA derived from T cells, B-cell-depleted T cells, or PBMCs.

TCRbeta CDR3 regions were amplified from genomic DNA using the immunoSEQ Assay, a bias-controlled multiplex PCR. The authors processed their data as follows. The number of nucleated cells in each sample was estimated by amplification of reference gene primers within the assay. Sequence reads were collapsed and filtered to measure the absolute abundance of every unique TCRbeta CDR3 rearrangement. Productive Simpson clonality was computed per sample as the square root of Simpson's diversity index over productive rearrangements. Held by TCRdb, this immuneACCESS table contains in-frame sequences only and omits some clones. Under half of the omission traces to an unresolved V gene where checked; the cause of the rest is unknown. Clonal size and the V and J genes are those of that table, whereas D and trimming came from the DNA. The sample table shows approximately 360,000 clones, and over 80% are seen once. The top ten hold approximately 5% of the sample.

Participants in the prospective study were enrolled through a virtual design, were aged roughly 18 to 95 years, and lived in approximately 25 United States geographic areas. Cohort assignment in the prospective study relied on participant-reported clinical history from a screening survey and a study questionnaire. Recovered participants in ImmuneRACE Cohort 3 were defined as having two consecutive negative NP/OP PCR tests, clearance from a healthcare professional, or resolution of symptoms. Mobile phlebotomists in the prospective study collected whole blood, serum and a nasopharyngeal or oropharyngeal swab from every participant. Prospective study participants could optionally give additional blood draws and questionnaires over an approximately 2-month period. Before DNA extraction, prospective study blood samples were shipped either frozen or at room temperature. Paper-wide results and their limitations: How much clinical and demographic metadata was included differed by source and by participant, and the metadata was provided uncurated.

A word on this clone: Its antigen is unknown. No base-level quality is on record; no much larger clone is a single base apart.

V is pared back by 3 bases and J by 5 bases, with 11 bases lying between the germline termini. Spanning cysteine to phenylalanine, the CDR3 consists of 14 amino acids. Of all the DNA, just the CDR3 is kept, 42 bases in frame from base 1. CDR1 and CDR2, per the germline V gene (reference sequence), are LNHDA and SQIVND. Sequencing was performed on PBMCs or T cells enriched from blood (not recorded which). The chain employs TRBV19 and TRBJ1-5, with TRBD1 perhaps the D gene, on 5 matching bases. The sequence derives from a woman aged 45-65 years who had recovered from COVID-19. CDR3 reads: CASSMDTIHQPQHF. The DNA sequence reads TGTGCCAGTAGTATGGACACCATACATCAGCCCCAGCATTTT.